This entry lists 9 T cell receptor beta chains sequenced from one sample in a study of shared clonotypes between healthy human individuals. Only in-frame clones appear in the TCRdb table, and some are missing; sequencing was by immunoSEQ multiplex PCR. The repertoire holds roughly 2,000,000 clones, around 96% seen once, with less than 1.5% in the top ten. Naive CD8 cells were CD45RO-negative, positively selected for CCR7, excluding terminally differentiated effector memory CD45RA+ cells. Specimen: naive CD8+ T cells sorted from blood. These TCRs come from a man between 18 and 35 years old in good health.

The rearrangement uses TRBV6-1 and TRBJ2-7; 10 bases are shared with TRBD2. Trimming removed 3 bases from V and 9 bases from J; junction bases left unmatched: 17. Germline assignment: CDR1 MNHNS and CDR2 SASEGT. The CDR3 has 17 residues. The CDR3 nucleotides are TGTGCCAGCAGTGAGTTAACCAGGGCTAGCGGGAGTGTTTCGCAGTACTTC. Protein product: CASSELTRASGSVSQYF.

This chain uses TRBV7-8 with TRBJ2-5, with TRBD2 matching 7 bases. The germline V gene encodes CDR1 SGHVS and CDR2 FQNEAQ. The CDR3 totals 17 residues. V lost 3 bases and J lost 4; bases outside the gene matches: 14. CDR3 amino acids: CASSFDLIRLAGETQYF. CDR3 nucleotide sequence: TGTGCCAGCAGCTTTGACCTAATCCGACTAGCAGGAGAGACCCAGTACTTC.

This chain connects TRBV30 to TRBJ2-2; no clear D. Germline V gene data show CDR1 as GTSNPN and CDR2 as SVGIG (reference sequence). This CDR3 is 14 amino acids long. V was clipped by 2 bases and J by 4 bases, with 11 bases between them. The CDR3 nucleotides are TGTGCCTGGAGTTTAGGATCTGGCACCGGGGAGCTGTTTTTT. Translating it yields CAWSLGSGTGELFF.

Here the CDR3 DNA reads TGTGCCAGCATCGGGTGGGACACCGGGAACTATGGCTACACCTTC. Its translation: CASIGWDTGNYGYTF. The rearrangement joins TRBV2 to TRBJ1-2, with a tentative D call TRBD1 (6 bases). Germline V lookup: CDR1 SNHLY, CDR2 FYNNEI. The V end lost 7 bases, the J end lost 2 bases, and 17 bases lay between the germline ends. This CDR3 comprises 15 residues.

This chain connects TRBV28 to TRBJ2-1, with 13 bases matching TRBD2. Trimming removed 4 bases from V and 4 bases from J; junction bases left unmatched: 7. Germline CDR1 reads MDHEN; CDR2 reads SYDVKM. The CDR3 sequence is 17 residues long. CDR3 nucleotide sequence: TGTGCCAGCAGTTCAGGACTAGCGGGGGAACATTACAATGAGCAGTTCTTC. Protein sequence: CASSSGLAGEHYNEQFF.

The chain recombines TRBV6-1 with TRBJ2-7, with 11 bases aligning to TRBD1. The CDR3 extends over 16 amino acids. V lost 2 bases and J lost 5; bases outside the gene matches: 8. Germline loops: CDR1 MNHNS, CDR2 SASEGT. As DNA, the CDR3 is TGTGCCAGCAGTGAAAGGACAGGGGGCCTTGGACACGAGCAGTACTTC. Translating gives CASSERTGGLGHEQYF.

The chain recombines TRBV9 with TRBJ1-4, with D possibly being TRBD1 (6 bases). CDR1 and CDR2 (germline): SGDLS, YYNGEE. The CDR3 runs 16 residues. V lost 2 bases and J lost 0, with 11 bases in between. DNA of the CDR3: TGTGCCAGCAGCGTCGAGGACAGCTCAACTAATGAAAAACTGTTTTTT. It is translated as CASSVEDSSTNEKLFF.

The chain couples TRBV29-1 to TRBJ2-7; no reliable D call. The CDR3 is 13 amino acids. V lost 0 bases and J 3 bases, leaving 9 bases between the germline ends. Germline CDR1 reads SQVTM; CDR2 reads ANQGSEA. CDR3 DNA sequence: TGCAGCGTTGAAGATCGGTATGGCTACGAGCAGTACTTC. This encodes CSVEDRYGYEQYF.

The V call is TRBV2, the J call TRBJ2-7; D not certain. Germline V CDR1 and CDR2: SNHLY, FYNNEI. The CDR3 is 16 amino acids. V was shortened by 4 bases and J by 2 bases, with 18 bases between the two germline ends. DNA for the CDR3: TGTGCCAGCAGTGGATCTGTACAAACAATTACCTACGAGCAGTACTTC. It translates to CASSGSVQTITYEQYF.